Described below is a single T cell receptor beta chain sequence and its context. Its target is not known. PCR primers comprised 60 Vbeta and 13 Jbeta primers. Profiling relied on immunoSEQ multiplex PCR, and the TCRdb table lists in-frame clones only, not all of them. The sample holds 200,000 or so clones, approximately 88% seen once. These data come from a study of cytomegalovirus exposure and HLA in healthy donors. At the level of the study: As released early, the data held roughly 85 million unique TCRs from HLA-typed donors. The study, taken as a whole, reports: Analysis was carried out at a later point, and it linked a missense DCLRE1C variant to TCR beta V- and J-gene trimming. Cytomegalovirus-associated TCR beta chains were listed, numbering 150 to 200. Several of the most significant clusters appeared, in a later analysis, to be linked to common viral pathogens.

The CDR3 spans 16 residues. Trimming cost V 1 base and J 1 base, with 13 bases left between them. Germline CDR1 reads SNHLY; CDR2 reads FYNNEI. The sequencing input was PBMCs. The V gene is TRBV2, the J gene TRBJ2-5, with D possibly matching TRBD2 (6 bases). This TCR came from a boy between 10 and 17 years old in good health and CMV-seronegative. This CDR3 is CASSEGGGVGQETQYF. DNA of the CDR3: TGTGCCAGCAGTGAAGGTGGCGGGGTTGGCCAAGAGACCCAGTACTTC. Filled out from reference TRBV2 and TRBJ2-5, the complete variable domain reads EPEVTQTPSHQVTQMGQEVILRCVPISNHLYFYWYRQILGQKVEFLVSFYNNEISEKSEIFDDQFSVERPDGSNFTLKIRSTKLEDSAMYFCASSEGGGVGQETQYFGPGTRLLVL.